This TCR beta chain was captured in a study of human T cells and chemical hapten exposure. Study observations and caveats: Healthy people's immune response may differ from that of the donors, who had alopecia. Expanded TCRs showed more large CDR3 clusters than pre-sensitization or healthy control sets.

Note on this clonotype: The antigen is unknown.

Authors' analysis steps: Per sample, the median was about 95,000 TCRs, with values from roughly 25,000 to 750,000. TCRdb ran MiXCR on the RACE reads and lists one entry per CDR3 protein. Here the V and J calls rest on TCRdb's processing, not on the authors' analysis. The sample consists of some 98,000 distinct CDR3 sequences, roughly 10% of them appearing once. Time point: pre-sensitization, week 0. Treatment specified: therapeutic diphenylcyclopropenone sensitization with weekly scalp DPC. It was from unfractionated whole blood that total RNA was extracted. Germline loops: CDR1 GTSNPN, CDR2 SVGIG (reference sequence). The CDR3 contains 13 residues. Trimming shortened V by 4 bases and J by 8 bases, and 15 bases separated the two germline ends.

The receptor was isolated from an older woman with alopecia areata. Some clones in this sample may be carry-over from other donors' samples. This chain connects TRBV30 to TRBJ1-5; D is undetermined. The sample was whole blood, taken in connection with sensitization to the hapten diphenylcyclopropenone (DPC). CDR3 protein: CAWTPDGREPQHF. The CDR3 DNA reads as TGTGCCTGGACCCCCGACGGGAGGGAGCCCCAGCATTTT.